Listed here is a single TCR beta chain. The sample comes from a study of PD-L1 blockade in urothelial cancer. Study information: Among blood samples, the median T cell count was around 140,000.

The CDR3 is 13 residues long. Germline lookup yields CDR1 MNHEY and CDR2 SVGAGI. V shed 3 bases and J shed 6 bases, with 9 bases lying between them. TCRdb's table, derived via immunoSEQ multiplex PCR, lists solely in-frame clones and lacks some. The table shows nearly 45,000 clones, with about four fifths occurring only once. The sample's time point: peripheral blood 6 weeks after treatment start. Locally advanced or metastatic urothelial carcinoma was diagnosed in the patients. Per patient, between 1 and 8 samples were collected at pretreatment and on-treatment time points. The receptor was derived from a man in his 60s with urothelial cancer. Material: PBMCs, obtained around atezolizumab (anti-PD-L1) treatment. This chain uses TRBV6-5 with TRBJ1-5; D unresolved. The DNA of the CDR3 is TGTGCCAGCAGTTATTCGCCCGGTCAGCCCCAGCATTTT. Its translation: CASSYSPGQPQHF.